Sequencing of this T cell receptor beta chain was carried out in a study of blood T cells in healthy people across ages. With a J-beta primer mix and a sample-barcoded 5' primer, a second PCR ran roughly 6 to 11 cycles. Tagging of each cDNA molecule was performed by a template-switch adaptor with 12 random nucleotides. The study obtained at least 3 million CDR3-containing paired-end reads from every sample. One entry per CDR3 protein, called by TCRdb with MiXCR from the 5' RACE reads. The sample yields about 510,000 distinct CDR3 sequences, over 25% seen once. Overall study results and limits: Older age coincided with a roughly linear decline in TCR beta diversity per million T cells.

V lost 0 bases and J 1 base, leaving 6 bases between the germline ends. The CDR3 loop spans 15 amino acids. Germline CDR1 SGHAT, CDR2 FQDESV (reference sequence). This clonotype turned up a few times. Its target is not known. These same records also appear under a second study, on T cells of mothers and their children.

The sequence was collected from a boy between 2 and 10 years old in good health. The source material was blood. The chain uses TRBV11-1 and TRBJ2-2; D gene ambiguous. Here the CDR3 DNA reads TGTGCCAGCAGCTTAGCCCTCCTGAACACCGGGGAGCTGTTTTTT. Protein: CASSLALLNTGELFF.